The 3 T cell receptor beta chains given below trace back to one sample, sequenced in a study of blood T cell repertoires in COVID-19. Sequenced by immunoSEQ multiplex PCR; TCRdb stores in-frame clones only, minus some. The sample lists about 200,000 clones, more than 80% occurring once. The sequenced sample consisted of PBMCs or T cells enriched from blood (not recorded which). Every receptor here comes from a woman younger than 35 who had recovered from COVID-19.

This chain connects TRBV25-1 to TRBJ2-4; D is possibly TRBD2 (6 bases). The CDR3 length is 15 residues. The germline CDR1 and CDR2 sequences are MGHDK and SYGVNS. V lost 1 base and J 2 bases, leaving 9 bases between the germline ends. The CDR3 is CASSEFGGTKNIQYF. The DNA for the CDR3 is TGTGCCAGCAGTGAATTTGGCGGGACCAAAAACATTCAGTACTTC.

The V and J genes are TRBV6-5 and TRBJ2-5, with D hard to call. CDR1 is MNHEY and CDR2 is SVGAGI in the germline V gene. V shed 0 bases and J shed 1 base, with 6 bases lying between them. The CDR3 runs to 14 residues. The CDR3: CASSYSASQETQYF. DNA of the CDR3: TGTGCCAGCAGTTACTCGGCATCCCAAGAGACCCAGTACTTC.

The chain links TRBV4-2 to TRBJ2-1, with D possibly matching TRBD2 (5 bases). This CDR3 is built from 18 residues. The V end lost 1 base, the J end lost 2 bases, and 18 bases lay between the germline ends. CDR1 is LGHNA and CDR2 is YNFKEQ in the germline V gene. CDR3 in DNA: TGTGCCAGCAGCCAAGGTCACGAGGCGGGTAGCCCCTACAATGAGCAGTTCTTC. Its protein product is CASSQGHEAGSPYNEQFF.